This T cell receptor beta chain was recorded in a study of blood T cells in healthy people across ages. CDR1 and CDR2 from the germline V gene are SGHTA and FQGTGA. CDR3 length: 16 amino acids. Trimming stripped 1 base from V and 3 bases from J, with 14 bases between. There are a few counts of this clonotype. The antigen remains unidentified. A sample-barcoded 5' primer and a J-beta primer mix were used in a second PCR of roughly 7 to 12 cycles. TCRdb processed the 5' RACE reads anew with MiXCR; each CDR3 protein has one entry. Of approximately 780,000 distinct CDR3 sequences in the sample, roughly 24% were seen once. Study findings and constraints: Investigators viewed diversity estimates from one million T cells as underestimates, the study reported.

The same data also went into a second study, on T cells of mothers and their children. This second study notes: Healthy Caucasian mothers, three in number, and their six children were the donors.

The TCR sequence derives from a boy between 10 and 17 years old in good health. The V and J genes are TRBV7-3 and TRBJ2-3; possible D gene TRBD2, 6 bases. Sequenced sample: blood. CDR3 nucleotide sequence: TGTGCCAGCAGCTTAATTCGCCTAGCGATAACAGATACGCAGTATTTT. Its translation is CASSLIRLAITDTQYF. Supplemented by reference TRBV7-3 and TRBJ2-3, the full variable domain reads GAGVSQTPSNKVTEKGKYVELRCDPISGHTALYWYRQSLGQGPEFLIYFQGTGAADDSGLPNDRFFAVRPEGSVSTLKIQRTERGDSAVYLCASSLIRLAITDTQYFGPGTRLTVL.